This is a list of T cell receptor beta chains from one sample in a study of T cells in Graves' hyperthyroidism and ophthalmopathy. TCRdb reprocessed the multiplex PCR reads with MiXCR, giving one entry per CDR3 protein. The sample includes hundreds of thousands of distinct CDR3 sequences, just over 35% of them seen just once. The specimen sequenced was blood. The source is a middle-aged woman with Graves' hyperthyroidism. Each CDR3 is given with its conserved first and last residue. A D gene is named only where the DNA matches it firmly. Not all rows give a size; the values are once, few, many and, for expanded clones, a class.

size,V,J,D,DNA,CDR3
.,TRBV2,TRBJ1-4,.,TGTGCCAGTCTAAACAGGGTCGGTGAAAAACTGTTTTTT,CASLNRVGEKLFF
.,TRBV29-1,TRBJ2-7,.,TGCAGCGTTGTCGTCACCAGGCTCTACGAGCAGTACTTC,CSVVVTRLYEQYF
few,TRBV5-1,TRBJ1-4,.,TGCGCCAGCAGCTCCGACGCCCTTTCTGCAACTAATGAAAAACTGTTTTTT,CASSSDALSATNEKLFF
few,TRBV6-5,TRBJ1-1,.,TGTGCCAGCAGTCTATCGAGGGATTACCCCACTGAAGCTTTCTTT,CASSLSRDYPTEAFF
many,TRBV7-9,TRBJ1-5,.,TGTGCCAGCAGCTTAGACGGCGGATTTCTAGGCAATCAGCCCCAGCATTTT,CASSLDGGFLGNQPQHF
.,TRBV29-1,TRBJ2-5,.,TGCAGCGTTGAAGATCGCGAAGAGACCCAGTACTTC,CSVEDREETQYF
.,TRBV4-3,TRBJ2-7,TRBD2,TGCGCCAGCAGCCAAGGAACGACTACGAGCGGGGAGTACGAGCAGTACTTC,CASSQGTTTSGEYEQYF
few,TRBV24-1,TRBJ1-5,TRBD1,TGTGCCACCAGTCCCTCGGGACAGGGGATCAATCAGCCCCAGCATTTT,CATSPSGQGINQPQHF
many,TRBV10-3,TRBJ2-5,TRBD2,TGTGCCACAGGGACTAGCCGAGAGACCCAGTACTTC,CATGTSRETQYF
many,TRBV29-1,TRBJ1-1,.,TGCAGCGTAGGATCCCCGGGCGCAGAAGCTTTCTTT,CSVGSPGAEAFF
.,TRBV2,TRBJ2-3,.,TGTGCCAGCAGACAAGGGAGGACGGATACGCAGTGTTTT,CASRQGRTDTQCF
many,TRBV27,TRBJ1-1,.,TGTGCCAGCAGTTCACCGATGAACACTGAAGCTTTCTTT,CASSSPMNTEAFF
.,TRBV5-1,TRBJ2-7,TRBD1,TGCGCCAGCAGCTCAGGGACAGGGACAACCGAGCAGTACTTC,CASSSGTGTTEQYF
few,TRBV11-2,TRBJ1-2,TRBD1,TGTGCCACCAGACTTTCACTTCTCGGGACAGGGAACTATGGCTACACCTTC,CATRLSLLGTGNYGYTF
.,TRBV6-1,TRBJ1-2,TRBD1,TGTGCCAGCAGAACCTCGGGACAGGGCCATGGCTACACCTTC,CASRTSGQGHGYTF
.,TRBV6-5,TRBJ1-1,TRBD1,TGTGCCACAATCCGGGACCCCAGACAGGGGGGACGCATGGCTTTCTTT,CATIRDPRQGGRMAFF
few,TRBV7-9,TRBJ1-1,TRBD1,TGTGCCGGCGGGGGCACAGGGGGCACTGAAGCTTTCTTT,CAGGGTGGTEAFF
many,TRBV9,TRBJ1-1,.,TGTGCCAGCAGCGGTAGAGGGGTCACTGAAGCTTTCTTT,CASSGRGVTEAFF
.,TRBV24-1,TRBJ2-1,TRBD2,TGTGCCAGCAGTTACCCAGGACTAGCGGGAGTTAAGGGTGAGCAGTTCTTC,CASSYPGLAGVKGEQFF
few,TRBV28,TRBJ2-5,.,TGTGCCAGCACTCCGGGACGGACCCTTGGAGAGACCCAGTACTTC,CASTPGRTLGETQYF